The 29 T cell receptor beta chains reported below all come from one sample, sequenced in a study of blood T cell repertoires in COVID-19. The method was immunoSEQ multiplex PCR; TCRdb's version includes in-frame clones alone and lacks a portion of them. Seen here are approximately 300,000 clones, about 89% observed once, and the top ten hold about 2.7%. The sequencing input was PBMCs or T cells enriched from blood (not recorded which). The receptors shown here come from a woman aged 18 to 35 who had recovered from COVID-19.

This clone occurred once. This rearrangement joins TRBV5-5 to TRBJ1-1, with a tentative D call TRBD1 (5 bases). This CDR3 contains 14 residues. Germline V gene sequence: CDR1 SGHKS, CDR2 YYEKEE (reference sequence). The V end lost 0 bases, the J end lost 11 bases, and 17 bases lay between the germline ends. The CDR3 coding sequence is TGTGCCAGCAGCTTGGTCGGGGGAATTGAGGTGGCTTTCTTT. This translates into CASSLVGGIEVAFF.

This clone was recorded once. The chain has TRBV6-2 or TRBV6-3 and TRBJ2-4, with 7 bases aligning to TRBD1. Losses at the gene ends were 5 bases for V and 0 bases for J; bases not matched to a gene: 4. CDR3 size: 15 residues. Germline V gene sequence: CDR1 MNHEY, CDR2 SVGEGT. The CDR3 is CASSRDSLAKNIQYF. The CDR3 bases are TGTGCCAGCAGTCGGGACAGCCTAGCCAAAAACATTCAGTACTTC.

The chain links TRBV19 to TRBJ2-2; D gene unclear. There are 14 residues in the CDR3. From germline, CDR1 is LNHDA and CDR2 SQIVND (reference sequence). Trimming pared 1 base from V and 6 bases from J, leaving 9 bases between. The CDR3 DNA sequence: TGTGCCAGTAGTATAGGGGCATCCCCCGGGGAGCTGTTTTTT. Its protein product is CASSIGASPGELFF.

This sequence joins TRBV7-3 and TRBJ2-6, with no clear D. The CDR3 has 15 amino acids. Germline CDR1 SGHTA, CDR2 FQGTGA. The V end was cut by 2 bases, the J end by 1 base, with 6 bases between. The CDR3 DNA reads as TGTGCCAGCAGCTTAGCTATTTCTGGGGCCAACGTCCTGACTTTC. Protein sequence: CASSLAISGANVLTF.

J is TRBJ2-3 and V is TRBV11-3, with 11 bases lining up with TRBD2. Trimming removed 3 bases from V and 6 bases from J; junction bases left unmatched: 8. CDR1 and CDR2 (germline): SGHNT, YENEEA. CDR3 size: 16 residues. In DNA, the CDR3 is TGTGCCAGCAGCTTGGTAGCGGGGGGGCCTGGGGATACGCAGTATTTT. Translating it yields CASSLVAGGPGDTQYF.

This chain uses TRBV11-2 with TRBJ2-7; D gene ambiguous. The V and J ends lost 5 bases and 8 bases respectively, with 13 bases between them. Germline CDR1 and CDR2: SGHAT and FQNNGV. CDR3 length equals 12 residues. The CDR3 loop reads CASSPVWAKQYF. The CDR3 nucleotides are TGTGCCAGCAGCCCGGTGTGGGCTAAGCAGTACTTC.

This clone was observed a single time. The chain recombines TRBV4-1 with TRBJ1-5; D might be TRBD1 (5 bases). CDR1 is MGHRA and CDR2 is YSYEKL in the germline V gene. CDR3 size: 13 residues. Trimming shortened V by 0 bases and J by 5 bases, and 5 bases separated the two germline ends. The CDR3 here is CASSQEGHQPQHF. The CDR3, as DNA: TGCGCCAGCAGCCAAGAGGGGCATCAGCCCCAGCATTTT.

The rearrangement uses TRBV19 and TRBJ2-2; D unclear. In germline, CDR1 is LNHDA, CDR2 SQIVND (reference sequence). There are 15 residues in the CDR3. V lost 3 bases and J 5 bases, leaving 13 bases between the germline ends. The DNA for the CDR3 is TGTGCCAGTAGTATGGCAGATGCTTGGACCGGGGAGCTGTTTTTT. Its translation: CASSMADAWTGELFF. The full variable domain, rest sourced from reference TRBV19 and TRBJ2-2, is DGGITQSPKYLFRKEGQNVTLSCEQNLNHDAMYWYRQDPGQGLRLIYYSQIVNDFQKGDIAEGYSVSREKKESFPLTVTSAQKNPTAFYLCASSMADAWTGELFFGEGSRLTVL.

J is TRBJ2-7 and V is TRBV29-1, with 7 bases fitting TRBD2. The CDR3 has 13 amino acids. CDR1 and CDR2 from the germline V gene are SQVTM and ANQGSEA. V shed 4 bases and J 4 bases; nucleotides not matched to a gene: 7. The CDR3 protein is CSVAAGIQYEQYF. In DNA form, the CDR3 reads TGCAGCGTTGCAGCGGGAATTCAATACGAGCAGTACTTC.

This chain connects TRBV7-8 to TRBJ2-1; 9 nucleotides agree with TRBD2. Losses at the gene ends were 6 bases for V and 4 bases for J; bases not matched to a gene: 1. The CDR3 loop spans 13 amino acids. CDR1 is SGHVS, CDR2 FQNEAQ, per germline. The CDR3 loop is CASRTSGYNEQFF. The DNA of the CDR3 is TGTGCCAGCAGGACTAGCGGATACAATGAGCAGTTCTTC.

The chain uses TRBV6-4 and TRBJ2-2, with no clear D. CDR3 length: 13 amino acids. The V end was cut by 1 base, the J end by 4 bases, with 4 bases between. In germline, CDR1 is MRHNA, CDR2 SNTAGT. The CDR3 loop reads CASSDWPTGELFF. CDR3 in DNA: TGTGCCAGCAGTGACTGGCCCACCGGGGAGCTGTTTTTT.

The sample holds a few counts of this clone. This sequence joins TRBV3-1 (or the pseudogene TRBV3-2) and TRBJ1-6; 7 nucleotides align to TRBD1. V shed 3 bases and J 8 bases; nucleotides not matched to a gene: 4. Germline V gives CDR1 LGHDT, CDR2 YNNKEL (reference sequence). This CDR3 has 14 amino acids. CDR3 region: CASSQSRGDSPLHF. As DNA, the CDR3 is TGTGCCAGCAGCCAGAGCAGGGGGGATTCACCCCTCCACTTT.

The chain recombines TRBV2 with TRBJ2-1; 9 nucleotides match TRBD2. The V gene's germline CDR1 is SNHLY and CDR2 FYNNEI. With 6 bases clipped from V and 10 bases from J, the junction kept 13 bases outside the gene matches. The CDR3 runs to 15 residues. CDR3 DNA: TGTGCCAGCAGAGAAAGGACTAGCGCGGGGAAAGAGCAGTTCTTC. It encodes CASRERTSAGKEQFF.

This chain links TRBV15 with TRBJ2-7, with 7 bases fitting TRBD2. The V gene end was trimmed by 3 bases and the J gene end by 3 bases; junction bases not matched to a gene: 14. This CDR3 spans 17 amino acids. Germline assignment: CDR1 LNHNV and CDR2 YYDKDF (reference sequence). The CDR3 loop reads CATSRGRSGTDYYEQYF. The CDR3 DNA sequence: TGTGCCACCAGCAGGGGCCGGAGCGGGACGGATTACTACGAGCAGTACTTC. The variable domain in full, with the rest retrieved from reference TRBV15 and TRBJ2-7, is DAMVIQNPRYQVTQFGKPVTLSCSQTLNHNVMYWYQQKSSQAPKLLFHYYDKDFNNEADTPDNFQSRRPNTSFCFLDIRSPGLGDTAMYLCATSRGRSGTDYYEQYFGPGTRLTVT.

The chain recombines TRBV7-2 with TRBJ2-5; maybe TRBD2 (6 bases). CDR1 is SGHTA and CDR2 is FQGNSA in the germline V gene. The V and J ends lost 7 bases and 3 bases respectively, with 12 bases between them. CDR3 size: 13 residues. The chain's CDR3 is CASKRPGEETQYF. In DNA, the CDR3 is TGTGCCAGCAAACGCCCGGGGGAAGAGACCCAGTACTTC.

Notes on this clone: A junction end diverges from the germline sequence, so it may reflect a read error. The chain uses TRBV7-2 and TRBJ1-2; TRBD1 might be the D (6 bases). CDR3 length: 15 residues. Looked up from germline, CDR1 is SGHTA and CDR2 is FQGNSA. In nucleotides, the CDR3 is TGTGCCTGCAGCCCGACGACAGGCGCTAACTATGGCTACACCTTC. Amino acid sequence: CACSPTTGANYGYTF.

V gene TRBV19 combines with J gene TRBJ1-1; D perhaps matches TRBD1 (5 bases). The CDR3 has 16 residues. V was trimmed by 7 bases and J by 0 bases, leaving 18 bases between them. Germline V CDR1 and CDR2: LNHDA, SQIVND (reference sequence). The CDR3 reads CASMVVSWGMNTEAFF. The CDR3 DNA reads as TGTGCCAGTATGGTTGTTTCATGGGGCATGAACACTGAAGCTTTCTTT.

The chain is built from TRBV10-3 and TRBJ1-5; 10 bases agree with TRBD1. Losses at the gene ends were 0 bases for V and 4 bases for J; bases not matched to a gene: 3. There are 16 residues in the CDR3. Germline loops: CDR1 ENHRY, CDR2 SYGVKD. The CDR3, as DNA: TGTGCCATCAGTGAGTCCGGGACAGGGGCGAATCAGCCCCAGCATTTT. As protein: CAISESGTGANQPQHF.

The rearrangement uses TRBV28 and TRBJ1-2, with 8 bases fitting TRBD1. The V and J ends lost 7 bases and 4 bases, in that order; junction bases with no gene match: 8. Germline values: CDR1 MDHEN, CDR2 SYDVKM. The CDR3 is 14 residues long. Here the CDR3 reads CASKKTGDFYGYTF. The CDR3 DNA reads as TGTGCCAGCAAGAAGACAGGGGATTTCTATGGCTACACCTTC.

This CDR3 reads CASSQTPGGEQFF. The CDR3 region has the DNA TGTGCCAGCAGCCAAACACCCGGAGGGGAGCAGTTCTTC. J is TRBJ2-1 and V is TRBV7-9, with a tentative D call TRBD2 (6 bases). Germline loops: CDR1 SEHNR, CDR2 FQNEAQ (reference sequence). The CDR3 runs 13 residues. V was clipped by 5 bases and J by 10 bases, with 15 bases between them. Full variable domain (missing parts from reference TRBV7-9 and TRBJ2-1): DTGVSQNPRHKITKRGQNVTFRCDPISEHNRLYWYRQTLGQGPEFLTYFQNEAQLEKSRLLSDRFSAERPKGSFSTLEIQRTEQGDSAMYLCASSQTPGGEQFFGPGTRLTVL.

V and J are TRBV7-8 and TRBJ2-1, with 12 bases that match TRBD2. There are 15 residues in the CDR3. CDR1 is SGHVS and CDR2 is FQNEAQ in the germline V gene. V shed 5 bases, J shed 7 bases, and the junction held 6 bases outside the gene matches. CDR3 sequence (DNA): TGTGCCAGCAGCCGTGGACTAGCGGGACTTAATGAGCAGTTCTTC. The encoded protein is CASSRGLAGLNEQFF. The full variable domain, completed using reference TRBV7-8 and TRBJ2-1, is GAGVSQSPRYKVAKRGQDVALRCDPISGHVSLFWYQQALGQGPEFLTYFQNEAQLDKSGLPSDRFFAERPEGSVSTLKIQRTQQEDSAVYLCASSRGLAGLNEQFFGPGTRLTVL.

The chain joins TRBV11-2 to TRBJ1-2, with 9 positions matching TRBD1. The V gene's germline CDR1 is SGHAT and CDR2 FQNNGV. The CDR3 consists of 16 residues. Trimming at V came to 5 bases and at J to 8 bases, leaving 15 bases not matched to a gene. The CDR3: CASSPLPGQGGWGYTF. The CDR3 DNA reads as TGTGCCAGCAGCCCCCTCCCGGGACAGGGAGGTTGGGGCTACACCTTC.

The V gene is TRBV7-8, the J gene TRBJ2-1; 10 bases map to TRBD2. This CDR3 has 15 amino acids. Germline V CDR1 and CDR2: SGHVS, FQNEAQ. V trimming: 5 bases; J trimming: 11 bases; junction bases outside the gene matches: 12. The CDR3 DNA reads TGTGCCAGCAGCCAAACAGCGGGGGGGGAGATAAAGCAGTTCTTC. Translating gives CASSQTAGGEIKQFF.

The chain is built from TRBV5-1 and TRBJ1-3; D is ambiguous. Trimming removed 0 bases from V and 0 bases from J, with 10 bases in between. The CDR3 loop spans 16 amino acids. The germline CDR1 and CDR2 sequences are SGHRS and YFSETQ. The CDR3 here is CASSLDARSSGNTIYF. The CDR3, as DNA: TGCGCCAGCAGCTTGGATGCCAGAAGCTCTGGAAACACCATATATTTT.

The chain is built from TRBV3-1 (or the pseudogene TRBV3-2) and TRBJ2-6; no clear D. The CDR3 has 15 residues. Germline CDR1 and CDR2: LGHDT and YNNKEL (reference sequence). The germline V and J ends were trimmed by 3 bases and 0 bases, with 6 bases remaining between them. Here the CDR3 DNA reads TGTGCCAGCAGCCACCGTATCTCTGGGGCCAACGTCCTGACTTTC. Its translation: CASSHRISGANVLTF.

The V gene is TRBV27, the J gene TRBJ2-7; D perhaps matches TRBD2 (5 bases). Deletions cut 3 bases from V and 2 bases from J, with 8 bases between. CDR1 is MNHEY, CDR2 SMNVEV, per germline (reference sequence). This CDR3 spans 13 amino acids. The DNA for the CDR3 is TGTGCCAGCAGTTTCGGGGTTGCCTACGAGCAGTACTTC. Its protein product is CASSFGVAYEQYF.

The V and J genes are TRBV15 and TRBJ2-2, with TRBD2 as a possible D gene (7 bases). Trimming cost V 8 bases and J 4 bases, with 17 bases left between them. This CDR3 is 15 amino acids long. Germline V gene data show CDR1 as LNHNV and CDR2 as YYDKDF (reference sequence). The CDR3 reads CATRRGAVGTGELFF. The CDR3 nucleotides read TGTGCCACCCGCCGGGGGGCGGTCGGCACCGGGGAGCTGTTTTTT.

This clone was recorded a few times. This chain connects TRBV7-2 to TRBJ2-5, with D possibly being TRBD2 (6 bases). Germline V lookup: CDR1 SGHTA, CDR2 FQGNSA. Trimming took off 5 bases at V and 2 bases at J, with 9 bases between the two ends. The CDR3 extends over 13 amino acids. The CDR3 sequence: CASSPTRQETQYF. DNA for the CDR3: TGTGCCAGCAGCCCGACTAGACAAGAGACCCAGTACTTC.

This clone was recorded once. The chain has TRBV11-2 and TRBJ2-6, with 13 nucleotides matching TRBD2. J gave up 1 base and V 6 bases, and 3 bases lay outside the gene matches. This CDR3 comprises 17 residues. Germline CDR1 and CDR2: SGHAT and FQNNGV. The CDR3 spells CASRGLAGSSGANVLTF. CDR3 DNA: TGTGCCAGCAGGGGACTAGCGGGATCTTCTGGGGCCAACGTCCTGACTTTC.